This passage covers 27 T cell receptor beta chains from one sample sequenced in a study of shared clonotypes between healthy human individuals. Assay: immunoSEQ multiplex PCR; the TCRdb copy retains only in-frame clones and omits some. Found here are under 1,100,000 clones, about 76% of them singletons; the top ten hold roughly 1.4%. Sequenced: memory CD4+ T cells sorted from blood. Subset: CD45RA-negative fraction. These receptors were collected from a man aged 18 to 35 in good health.

V usage is TRBV5-1 and J usage is TRBJ2-3; 9 bases align to TRBD1. V gave up 4 bases and J gave up 4 bases; unmatched junction bases: 10. The CDR3 consists of 16 residues. CDR1 is SGHRS and CDR2 is YFSETQ in the germline V gene. CDR3 DNA: TGCGCCAGCAGCGATGGGACAGGGAGGGCGGCAGATACGCAGTATTTT. This codes for CASSDGTGRAADTQYF.

This chain connects TRBV27 to TRBJ1-3; D gene unclear. CDR1 and CDR2 from the germline V gene are MNHEY and SMNVEV (reference sequence). The CDR3 has 10 residues. Trimming stripped 5 bases from V and 11 bases from J, with 7 bases between. The CDR3 loop reads CASSAVPIYF. The CDR3 nucleotides read TGTGCCAGCAGTGCCGTCCCCATATATTTT.

This clone occurred a few times. The chain combines TRBV6-5 with TRBJ1-1; D is uncertain. The CDR3 contains 13 residues. The V and J ends lost 2 bases and 5 bases respectively, with 9 bases between them. Germline V CDR1 and CDR2: MNHEY, SVGAGI. The chain's CDR3 is CASSYQYTTEAFF. CDR3 nucleotides: TGTGCCAGCAGTTACCAGTACACTACTGAAGCTTTCTTT.

This sequence joins TRBV28 and TRBJ1-2; D is unclear. Germline lookup yields CDR1 MDHEN and CDR2 SYDVKM. This CDR3 spans 12 amino acids. The germline V and J ends were trimmed by 6 bases and 7 bases, with 12 bases remaining between them. This CDR3 reads CASSPPGFGYTF. In DNA form, the CDR3 reads TGTGCCAGCAGCCCCCCCGGGTTTGGCTACACCTTC.

J is TRBJ2-5 and V is TRBV2; 8 nucleotides align to TRBD2. CDR1 is SNHLY and CDR2 is FYNNEI in the germline V gene. J lost 6 bases, V lost 1 base, and 7 bases had no gene match. The CDR3 contains 15 residues. The CDR3 reads CASSEVRGAGKTQYF. The CDR3 nucleotides read TGTGCCAGCAGTGAAGTGCGGGGGGCCGGAAAGACCCAGTACTTC.

The rearrangement links TRBV6-1 to TRBJ2-2, with a tentative D call TRBD1 (5 bases). The V gene lost 4 bases and the J gene lost 0 bases, with 12 bases spanning the gap. The V gene's germline CDR1 is MNHNS and CDR2 SASEGT. The length of the CDR3 is 16 residues. This CDR3 reads CASSADPGSNTGELFF. The CDR3 region has the DNA TGTGCCAGCAGTGCCGACCCAGGGTCGAACACCGGGGAGCTGTTTTTT.

Written as DNA, the CDR3 is TGCGCCAGCAGGGGGGGTAACGGGAGAAACACCGGGGAGCTGTTTTTT. Its protein is CASRGGNGRNTGELFF. The V gene is TRBV10-2, the J gene TRBJ2-2; TRBD2 is a possible D gene (6 bases). The CDR3 extends over 16 amino acids. Germline loops: CDR1 WSHSY, CDR2 SAAADI. With 6 bases removed from V and 2 bases from J, the gap between germline ends came to 16 bases.

This rearrangement joins TRBV4-1 to TRBJ1-4; D is perhaps TRBD1 (6 bases). The V gene lost 0 bases and the J gene lost 5 bases, with 13 bases spanning the gap. The CDR3 consists of 16 residues. From germline, CDR1 is MGHRA and CDR2 YSYEKL. The CDR3 loop is CASSQEENRVNEKLFF. CDR3 bases: TGCGCCAGCAGCCAAGAAGAAAACAGGGTGAATGAAAAACTGTTTTTT.

This clone was detected ten times or more. The chain joins TRBV5-1 to TRBJ2-3; perhaps TRBD1 as D (5 bases). The CDR3 is made up of 14 amino acids. CDR1 is SGHRS and CDR2 is YFSETQ in the germline V gene. V lost 1 base, J lost 3 bases, and 9 bases lay in between. CDR3 bases: TGCGCCAGCAGCTTGAGCCAGGGTACAGATACGCAGTATTTT. This codes for CASSLSQGTDTQYF.

As for this clone: This CDR3 is also generated by other DNA sequences in the sample. The rearrangement links TRBV6-1 to TRBJ2-1; D unresolved. CDR3 size: 11 residues. Trimming pared 1 base from V and 8 bases from J, leaving 3 bases between. Germline V lookup: CDR1 MNHNS, CDR2 SASEGT. CDR3 in amino acids: CASSEVYEQFF. Written as DNA, the CDR3 is TGTGCCAGCAGTGAAGTATATGAGCAGTTCTTC.

In the case of this clone: Other nucleotide sequences in the sample specify the same CDR3. The chain has TRBV5-1 and TRBJ1-3; D might be TRBD1 (6 bases). CDR3 length: 14 residues. Trimming cost V 3 bases and J 1 base, with 8 bases left between them. Germline CDR1 reads SGHRS; CDR2 reads YFSETQ. Here the CDR3 reads CASSWGQSGNTIYF. The CDR3 DNA follows: TGCGCCAGCAGCTGGGGACAATCTGGAAACACCATATATTTT.

The J gene is TRBJ2-7, the V gene TRBV5-4, with 9 bases fitting TRBD1. CDR3 length: 13 residues. The trim removed 3 bases at V and 4 bases at J, leaving 2 bases unmatched. Germline V lookup: CDR1 SGHNT, CDR2 YYREEE (reference sequence). The CDR3 is CASSWDREYEQYF. The DNA for the CDR3 is TGTGCCAGCAGCTGGGACAGGGAATACGAGCAGTACTTC.

In this sample, this clone turned up once. The chain carries TRBV7-2 and TRBJ1-2; D call uncertain. This CDR3 has 13 amino acids. CDR1 SGHTA and CDR2 FQGNSA come from the germline V gene. V was cut by 3 bases and J by 2 bases, with 7 bases left in between. The chain's CDR3 is CASSFQVNYGYTF. In nucleotides, the CDR3 is TGTGCCAGCAGCTTTCAGGTGAACTATGGCTACACCTTC.

The V and J genes are TRBV6-5 and TRBJ2-7, with 7 bases fitting TRBD2. The CDR3 covers 14 residues. The J segment lost 3 bases and the V segment lost 6 bases, leaving 8 bases of the junction unmatched. Looked up from germline, CDR1 is MNHEY and CDR2 is SVGAGI. The CDR3 spells CASRRGSGIYEQYF. The CDR3 DNA follows: TGTGCCAGCAGACGAGGGAGCGGGATCTACGAGCAGTACTTC.

The chain joins TRBV6-6 to TRBJ2-7; D is possibly TRBD2 (5 bases). Trimming took 0 bases from V and 2 from J, leaving 8 bases between them. CDR1 is MNHNY, CDR2 SVGAGI, per germline (reference sequence). The CDR3 consists of 14 residues. The chain's CDR3 is CASSYSRGTYEQYF. For the CDR3, the DNA is TGTGCCAGCAGTTACTCGAGAGGGACCTACGAGCAGTACTTC.

The V and J genes are TRBV7-9 and TRBJ2-1; 9 bases map to TRBD1. The V and J ends lost 6 bases and 5 bases, in that order; junction bases with no gene match: 8. CDR1 and CDR2 from the germline V gene are SEHNR and FQNEAQ (reference sequence). This CDR3 region has 15 residues. The CDR3 DNA reads TGTGCCAGCAGTTCTGGACAGGGGTTCAACAATGAGCAGTTCTTC. It codes for CASSSGQGFNNEQFF.

This chain links TRBV7-4 with TRBJ2-1; 10 bases match TRBD2. V lost 2 bases, J lost 2 bases, and 0 bases stayed unmatched. Germline lookup yields CDR1 SGHVT and CDR2 SQSDAQ. The CDR3 extends over 15 amino acids. CDR3 loop: CASSLSGGAYNEQFF. CDR3 DNA sequence: TGTGCCAGCAGCTTAAGCGGGGGGGCCTACAATGAGCAGTTCTTC.

The V gene is TRBV5-1, the J gene TRBJ2-5, with 9 bases lining up with TRBD2. This CDR3 contains 16 residues. From germline, CDR1 is SGHRS and CDR2 YFSETQ. V lost 2 bases and J lost 5; bases outside the gene matches: 10. This CDR3 reads CASSFKNSGGPETQYF. CDR3 nucleotide sequence: TGCGCCAGCAGCTTTAAAAATAGCGGGGGCCCGGAGACCCAGTACTTC.

The J gene is TRBJ2-1, the V gene TRBV4-1; no clear D. The CDR3 consists of 16 residues. Trimming took 1 base from V and 0 from J, leaving 10 bases between them. Per germline, CDR1 MGHRA and CDR2 YSYEKL. CDR3 in DNA: TGCGCCAGCAGCCAAGTGGGTAAGAGCTCCTACAATGAGCAGTTCTTC. This codes for CASSQVGKSSYNEQFF.

The J gene is TRBJ1-6, the V gene TRBV27, with D uncertain. This CDR3 is 14 amino acids long. The germline CDR1 and CDR2 sequences are MNHEY and SMNVEV (reference sequence). The V end was cut by 6 bases, the J end by 0 bases, with 6 bases between. Here the CDR3 reads CASSRGSYNSPLHF. For the CDR3, the DNA is TGTGCCAGCAGCCGGGGCTCCTATAATTCACCCCTCCACTTT.

This clone was observed once. The V gene is TRBV7-6, the J gene TRBJ2-7; D remains ambiguous. Trimming pared 5 bases from V and 5 bases from J, leaving 13 bases between. The CDR3 totals 13 residues. CDR1 SGHVS and CDR2 FNYEAQ come from the germline V gene. The CDR3, as DNA: TGTGCCAGCAGCAAGGACGGGTTCGACGAGCAGTACTTC. Its translation: CASSKDGFDEQYF.

Points on this clone: This may stem from a read error, because a much larger clone lies one nucleotide away. DNA for the CDR3: TGTGCCAGCAGGCACTACGAGCAGTACTTC. This encodes CASRHYEQYF. This sequence joins TRBV28 and TRBJ2-7; D is unclear. This CDR3 has 10 residues. Germline V CDR1 and CDR2: MDHEN, SYDVKM. V lost 6 bases to trimming and J lost 3 bases, with 3 bases between them.

This clone has at least ten counts. V and J are TRBV7-2 and TRBJ2-3; D perhaps matches TRBD2 (6 bases). V dropped 0 bases and J dropped 4 bases, with 11 bases sitting between them. The CDR3 sequence is 15 residues long. CDR1 and CDR2 from the germline V gene are SGHTA and FQGNSA. CDR3 loop: CASSLATREPDTQYF. The CDR3 DNA is TGTGCCAGCAGCTTAGCTACGCGGGAACCAGATACGCAGTATTTT.

The rearrangement uses TRBV12-5 and TRBJ1-4; 12 bases line up with TRBD1. V lost 5 bases, J lost 7 bases, and 5 bases stayed unmatched. The CDR3 runs to 15 residues. Per the germline V gene, CDR1 is LGHNT and CDR2 is FRNRAP. The chain's CDR3 is CASGTGTGGGEKLFF. CDR3 nucleotide sequence: TGTGCTAGTGGTACCGGGACAGGGGGCGGTGAAAAACTGTTTTTT.

Remarks on this clone: The same CDR3 can be traced to other DNA sequences in this sample. The chain combines TRBV29-1 with TRBJ1-1; D is unclear. There are 11 residues in the CDR3. Germline CDR1 SQVTM, CDR2 ANQGSEA. The V gene lost 6 bases and the J gene lost 0 bases, with 5 bases spanning the gap. The CDR3 DNA reads TGCAGCGTGAGCATGAACACTGAAGCTTTCTTT. It translates to CSVSMNTEAFF.

This clone has a handful of counts. The genes are TRBV7-8 and TRBJ2-7; D is unclear. Germline loops: CDR1 SGHVS, CDR2 FQNEAQ. The CDR3 loop spans 12 amino acids. V was clipped by 5 bases and J by 7 bases, with 12 bases between them. CDR3 coding DNA: TGTGCCAGCAGCCTATCCCACGTAGAGCAGTACTTC. It codes for CASSLSHVEQYF.

This chain uses TRBV7-9 with TRBJ1-6; 8 bases agree with TRBD1. V shed 3 bases and J 7 bases; nucleotides not matched to a gene: 2. There are 14 residues in the CDR3. CDR1 and CDR2 from the germline V gene are SEHNR and FQNEAQ (reference sequence). The CDR3 DNA reads as TGTGCCAGCAGCTTGGGACAGGAGAATTCACCCCTCCACTTT. Encoded protein: CASSLGQENSPLHF.